This T cell receptor beta chain was profiled in a study of T-cell memory formation after mild COVID-19. As for the study in general: The study found TCR clusters largely donor specific.

TCR alpha and TCR beta cDNA libraries carrying sample barcodes and UMIs were produced by 5'RACE using constant-segment primers. TCRdb re-called the 5' RACE reads through MiXCR, storing one row per CDR3 protein. The table shows over 450,000 distinct CDR3 sequences, with around 21% occurring only once. This clonotype showed up just a few times. Its antigen is currently unknown. V was clipped by 0 bases and J by 7 bases, with 14 bases between them. The CDR3 consists of 15 residues. In germline, CDR1 is SGHRS, CDR2 YFSETQ. Whole-study findings and limits: Later expanders leaned toward CD4+, whereas clones contracting from day 15 to 85 were balanced CD4/CD8. CD4+ contracting clones lay mainly in CM and EM, CD8+ ones in EMRA.

The chain is built from TRBV5-1 and TRBJ2-1; D assignment may be TRBD1 or TRBD2 (6 bases each). Sequencing input: PBMCs or a T cell subset sorted from them (not recorded which). The receptor was isolated from an adult woman who had mild COVID-19 (a few samples of this study predate the infection). Cell type and time point are not known. CDR3: CASSLAGAGVNEQFF. DNA of the CDR3: TGCGCCAGCAGCTTGGCGGGGGCAGGGGTGAATGAGCAGTTCTTC.